Below, 9 T cell receptor beta chains from the same sample are listed, as sequenced in a study of molecular identifiers for immune sequencing clone quantification. TCRdb redid the calling of the PCR reads with MiXCR, one entry per CDR3 protein. The table lists some 650,000 distinct CDR3 sequences, 15% to 20% of them singletons. Material: naive CD8+ T cells from blood, with Jurkat cell RNA spiked in. Subset meaning: FACS-sorted CD8+CD4-CCR7+CD45RA+ naive T cells. These receptors were obtained from a human donor in good health. Some libraries in this study had Jurkat cell RNA spiked in.

Only a few counts were recorded for this clonotype. This chain links TRBV7-9 with TRBJ2-1; TRBD2 aligns across 9 bases. The CDR3 runs to 17 residues. CDR1 and CDR2 (germline): SEHNR, FQNEAQ (reference sequence). After removal of 4 bases from V and 4 bases from J, the junction contained 11 bases not matched to a gene. The CDR3, as DNA: TGTGCCAGCAGCTCAAATCGGGCGGGAGGGAATTACAATGAGCAGTTCTTC. Protein product: CASSSNRAGGNYNEQFF.

A word on this clonotype: A much more abundant neighbour one base away suggests this may be a read error. This sequence joins TRBV28 and TRBJ1-5; D may be TRBD1 (5 bases). V lost 6 bases and J 6 bases, leaving 15 bases between the germline ends. CDR1 and CDR2 (germline): MDHEN, SYDVKM. The CDR3 contains 14 residues. The DNA for the CDR3 is TGTGCCAGCAGAGAGGACAATGCGGCTCAGCCCCAGCATTTT. Encoded protein: CASREDNAAQPQHF.

In regard to this clonotype: Relative to the germline gene, one junction end is altered; a read error may explain this. The rearrangement links TRBV7-6 to TRBJ2-5, with 10 bases aligning to TRBD2. The CDR3 has 17 amino acids. CDR1 is SGHVS and CDR2 is FNYEAQ in the germline V gene. CDR3 in amino acids: CASGLVLAGGPQETQYF. CDR3 in DNA: TGTGCCAGCGGCTTAGTTTTAGCGGGAGGCCCTCAAGAGACCCAGTACTTC.

This clonotype occurred many times. The CDR3 sequence is CASSSQTRPEQYF. The CDR3 DNA follows: TGTGCCAGCAGCTCTCAGACCCGTCCCGAGCAGTACTTC. The V gene is TRBV28, the J gene TRBJ2-7; no clear D gene. V was trimmed by 6 bases and J by 6 bases, leaving 15 bases between them. Germline assignment: CDR1 MDHEN and CDR2 SYDVKM. The CDR3 runs to 13 residues.

In regard to this clonotype: This could be a read error, since a much larger clone is one nucleotide away. The chain carries TRBV20-1 and TRBJ2-7; TRBD1 matches 7 bases. Per germline, CDR1 DFQATT and CDR2 SNEGSKA (reference sequence). J was trimmed by 0 bases and V by 0 bases; bases with no gene match: 5. The CDR3 spans 15 residues. The CDR3 sequence is CSAREQGESSYEQYF. The CDR3 DNA is TGCAGTGCTAGAGAGCAGGGGGAGAGCTCCTACGAGCAGTACTTC.

This clonotype was seen once. A much larger clone is a single base away; this may be a read error. V is TRBV7-2 and J is TRBJ2-1; 7 nucleotides line up with TRBD1. The CDR3 contains 15 residues. The junction had 4 bases not matched to a gene; V was cut back by 1 base and J by 4 bases. CDR1 and CDR2 (germline): SGHTA, FQGNSA. In nucleotides, the CDR3 is TGTGCCAGCAGCTTAGGGGACAGAAGTTACAATGAGCAGTTCTTC. This sequence encodes CASSLGDRSYNEQFF.

This clonotype was counted ten times or more. The chain combines TRBV15 with TRBJ2-3; D uncertain. CDR1 is LNHNV and CDR2 is YYDKDF in the germline V gene (reference sequence). V lost 0 bases to trimming and J lost 0 bases, with 7 bases between them. This CDR3 is built from 15 residues. In nucleotides, the CDR3 is TGTGCCACCAGCAGAGAAGGAATTAGCACAGATACGCAGTATTTT. This codes for CATSREGISTDTQYF.

This clonotype was recorded at least ten times. The chain combines TRBV30 with TRBJ2-5; D is undetermined. V was trimmed by 2 bases and J by 5 bases, leaving 12 bases between them. CDR3 length: 13 amino acids. Germline assignment: CDR1 GTSNPN and CDR2 SVGIG (reference sequence). CDR3 bases: TGTGCCTGGAGTCCTGGGTTCCAGGAGACCCAGTACTTC. Residues: CAWSPGFQETQYF. Variable domain in full (rest from reference TRBV30 and TRBJ2-5): SQTIHQWPATLVQPVGSPLSLECTVEGTSNPNLYWYRQAAGRGLQLLFYSVGIGQISSEVPQNLSASRPQDRQFILSSKKLLLSDSGFYLCAWSPGFQETQYFGPGTRLLVL.

This clonotype was picked up many times. V and J are TRBV18 and TRBJ2-3, with 11 bases identical to TRBD2. With V trimmed by 6 bases and J by 3 bases, 11 bases remained unmatched. CDR1 KGHSH and CDR2 LQKENI come from the germline V gene. CDR3 length: 17 residues. CDR3 coding DNA: TGTGCCAGCTCGTCTCGCCCCGGGACTAGCGGAACAGATACGCAGTATTTT. Translating gives CASSSRPGTSGTDTQYF.